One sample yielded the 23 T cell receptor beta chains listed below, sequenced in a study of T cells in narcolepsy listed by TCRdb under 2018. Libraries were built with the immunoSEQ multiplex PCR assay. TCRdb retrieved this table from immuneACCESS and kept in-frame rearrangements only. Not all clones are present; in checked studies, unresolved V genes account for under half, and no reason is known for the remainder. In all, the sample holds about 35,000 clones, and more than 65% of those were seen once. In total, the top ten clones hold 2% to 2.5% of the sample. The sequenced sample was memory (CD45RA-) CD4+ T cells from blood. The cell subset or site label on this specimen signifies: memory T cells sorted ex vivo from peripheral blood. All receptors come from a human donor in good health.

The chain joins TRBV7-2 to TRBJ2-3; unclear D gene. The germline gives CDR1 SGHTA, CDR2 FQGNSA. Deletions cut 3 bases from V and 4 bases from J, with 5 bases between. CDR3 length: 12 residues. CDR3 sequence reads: CASSFVADTQYF. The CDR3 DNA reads TGTGCCAGCAGCTTCGTCGCAGATACGCAGTATTTT.

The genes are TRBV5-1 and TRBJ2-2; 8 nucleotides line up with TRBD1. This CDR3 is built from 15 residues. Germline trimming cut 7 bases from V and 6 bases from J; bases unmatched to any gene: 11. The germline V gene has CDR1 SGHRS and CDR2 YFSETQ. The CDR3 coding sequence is TGCGCCAGCGGACCCCGACAGGGGTTGGCCGGGGAGCTGTTTTTT. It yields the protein CASGPRQGLAGELFF. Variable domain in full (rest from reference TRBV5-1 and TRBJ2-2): KAGVTQTPRYLIKTRGQQVTLSCSPISGHRSVSWYQQTPGQGLQFLFEYFSETQRNKGNFPGRFSGRQFSNSRSEMNVSTLELGDSALYLCASGPRQGLAGELFFGEGSRLTVL.

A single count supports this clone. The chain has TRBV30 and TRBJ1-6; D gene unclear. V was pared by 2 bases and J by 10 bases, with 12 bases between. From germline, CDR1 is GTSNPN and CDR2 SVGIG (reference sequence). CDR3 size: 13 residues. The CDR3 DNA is TGTGCCTGGAGTAACTTAAGCTCCTCACCCCTCCACTTT. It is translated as CAWSNLSSSPLHF.

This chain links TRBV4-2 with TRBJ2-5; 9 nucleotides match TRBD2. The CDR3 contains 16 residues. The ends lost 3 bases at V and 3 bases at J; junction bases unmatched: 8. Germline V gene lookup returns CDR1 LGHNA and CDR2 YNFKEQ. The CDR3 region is CASSQGPIAGEETQYF. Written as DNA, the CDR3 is TGTGCCAGCAGCCAGGGCCCCATAGCGGGAGAAGAGACCCAGTACTTC.

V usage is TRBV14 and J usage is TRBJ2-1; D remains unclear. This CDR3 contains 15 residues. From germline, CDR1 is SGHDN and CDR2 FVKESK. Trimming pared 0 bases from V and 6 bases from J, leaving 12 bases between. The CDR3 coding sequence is TGTGCCAGCAGCCAAGATCCGGCAGGTCGCAATGAGCAGTTCTTC. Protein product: CASSQDPAGRNEQFF.

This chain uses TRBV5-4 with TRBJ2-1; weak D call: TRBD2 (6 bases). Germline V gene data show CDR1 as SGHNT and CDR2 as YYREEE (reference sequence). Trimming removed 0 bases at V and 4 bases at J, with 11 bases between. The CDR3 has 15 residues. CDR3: CASSLAGLDYNEQFF. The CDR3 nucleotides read TGTGCCAGCAGCTTGGCGGGACTGGATTACAATGAGCAGTTCTTC.

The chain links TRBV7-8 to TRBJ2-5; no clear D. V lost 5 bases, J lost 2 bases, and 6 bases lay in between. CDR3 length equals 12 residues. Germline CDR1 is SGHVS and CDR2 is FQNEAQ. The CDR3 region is CASSVGQETQYF. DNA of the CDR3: TGTGCCAGCAGCGTGGGACAAGAGACCCAGTACTTC.

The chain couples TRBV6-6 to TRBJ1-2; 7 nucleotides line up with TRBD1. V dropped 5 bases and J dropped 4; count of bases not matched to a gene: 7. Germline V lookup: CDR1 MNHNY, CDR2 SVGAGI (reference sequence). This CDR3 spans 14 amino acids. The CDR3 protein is CASSERDSFYGYTF. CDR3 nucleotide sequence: TGTGCCAGCAGTGAGCGGGACAGCTTCTATGGCTACACCTTC.

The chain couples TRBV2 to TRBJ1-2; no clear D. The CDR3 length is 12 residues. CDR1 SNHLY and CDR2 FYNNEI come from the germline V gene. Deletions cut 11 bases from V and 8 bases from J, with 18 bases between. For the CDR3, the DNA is TGTGCCTCCATTGCCCCAGGAGGCGGCTACACCTTC. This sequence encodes CASIAPGGGYTF.

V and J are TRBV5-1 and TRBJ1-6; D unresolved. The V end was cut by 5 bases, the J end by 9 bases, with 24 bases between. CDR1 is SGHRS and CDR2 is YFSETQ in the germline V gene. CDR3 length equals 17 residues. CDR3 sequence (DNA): TGCGCCAGCAGTTTCCAGCCCGTTTTAAACTGGGGTTCACCCCTCCACTTT. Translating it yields CASSFQPVLNWGSPLHF.

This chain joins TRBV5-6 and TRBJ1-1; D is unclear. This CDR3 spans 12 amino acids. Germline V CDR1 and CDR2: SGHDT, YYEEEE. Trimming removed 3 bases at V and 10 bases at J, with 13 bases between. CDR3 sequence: CASSSPSGAAFF. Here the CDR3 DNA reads TGTGCCAGCAGCTCACCATCCGGTGCAGCTTTCTTT.

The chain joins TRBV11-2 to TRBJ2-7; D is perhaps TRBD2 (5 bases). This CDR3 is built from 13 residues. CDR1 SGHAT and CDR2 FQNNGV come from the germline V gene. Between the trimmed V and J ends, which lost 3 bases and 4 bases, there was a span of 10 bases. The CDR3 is CASSLGRRYEQYF. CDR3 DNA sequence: TGTGCCAGCAGCTTGGGGAGACGGTACGAGCAGTACTTC.

The CDR3 spells CASSEEVGSYGYTF. The CDR3 DNA reads TGTGCCAGCAGTGAAGAGGTCGGGTCATATGGCTACACCTTC. V gene TRBV2 combines with J gene TRBJ1-2; no firm D call. Trimming removed 1 base at V and 5 bases at J, with 11 bases between. The CDR3 is made up of 14 amino acids. Germline V gene sequence: CDR1 SNHLY, CDR2 FYNNEI.

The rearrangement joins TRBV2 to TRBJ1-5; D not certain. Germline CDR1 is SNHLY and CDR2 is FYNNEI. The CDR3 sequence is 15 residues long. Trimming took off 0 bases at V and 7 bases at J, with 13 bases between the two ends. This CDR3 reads CASSEASALGQPQHF. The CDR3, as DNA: TGTGCCAGCAGTGAAGCTTCGGCGTTAGGCCAGCCCCAGCATTTT.

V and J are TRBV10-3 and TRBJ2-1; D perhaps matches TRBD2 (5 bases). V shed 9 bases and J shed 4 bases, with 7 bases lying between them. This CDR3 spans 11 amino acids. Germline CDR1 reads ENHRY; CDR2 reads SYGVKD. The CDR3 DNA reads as TGTGCCATTCCGGGATACAATGAGCAGTTCTTC. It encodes CAIPGYNEQFF.

CDR3 in amino acids: CASSPLADEQFF. DNA for the CDR3: TGTGCCAGCAGCCCCTTAGCGGATGAGCAGTTCTTC. The rearrangement joins TRBV7-9 to TRBJ2-1, with D perhaps matching TRBD2 (6 bases). Trimming pared 5 bases from V and 8 bases from J, leaving 10 bases between. The CDR3 contains 12 residues. The germline V gene has CDR1 SEHNR and CDR2 FQNEAQ (reference sequence).

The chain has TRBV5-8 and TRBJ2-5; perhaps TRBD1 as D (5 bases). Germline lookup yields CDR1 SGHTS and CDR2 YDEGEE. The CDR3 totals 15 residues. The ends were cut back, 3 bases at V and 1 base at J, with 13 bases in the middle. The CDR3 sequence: CASSSRTGPQETQYF. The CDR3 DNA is TGTGCCAGCAGCTCCAGAACAGGACCCCAAGAGACCCAGTACTTC. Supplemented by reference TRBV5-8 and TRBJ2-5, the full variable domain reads EAGVTQSPTHLIKTRGQQATLRCSPISGHTSVYWYQQALGLGLQFLLWYDEGEERNRGNFPPRFSGRQFPNYSSELNVNALELEDSALYLCASSSRTGPQETQYFGPGTRLLVL.

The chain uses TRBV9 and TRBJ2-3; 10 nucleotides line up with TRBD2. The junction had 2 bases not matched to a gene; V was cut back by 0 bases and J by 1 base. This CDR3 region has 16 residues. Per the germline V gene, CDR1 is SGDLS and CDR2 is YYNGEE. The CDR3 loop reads CASSVGTSGGTDTQYF. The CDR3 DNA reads TGTGCCAGCAGCGTAGGTACTAGCGGGGGCACAGATACGCAGTATTTT. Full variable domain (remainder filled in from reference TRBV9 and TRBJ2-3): DSGVTQTPKHLITATGQRVTLRCSPRSGDLSVYWYQQSLDQGLQFLIQYYNGEERAKGNILERFSAQQFPDLHSELNLSSLELGDSALYFCASSVGTSGGTDTQYFGPGTRLTVL.

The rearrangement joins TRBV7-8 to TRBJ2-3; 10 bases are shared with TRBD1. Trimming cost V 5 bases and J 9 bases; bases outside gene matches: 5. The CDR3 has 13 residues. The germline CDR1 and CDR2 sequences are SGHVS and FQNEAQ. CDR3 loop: CASSPSGQGTQYF. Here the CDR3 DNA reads TGTGCCAGCAGCCCATCGGGACAGGGGACGCAGTATTTT. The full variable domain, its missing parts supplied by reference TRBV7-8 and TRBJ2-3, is GAGVSQSPRYKVAKRGQDVALRCDPISGHVSLFWYQQALGQGPEFLTYFQNEAQLDKSGLPSDRFFAERPEGSVSTLKIQRTQQEDSAVYLCASSPSGQGTQYFGPGTRLTVL.

The CDR3 nucleotides read TGTGCCAGCAGCGTCTCGGGGGCGAACACCGGGGAGCTGTTTTTT. Its translation is CASSVSGANTGELFF. The chain joins TRBV9 to TRBJ2-2, with a tentative D call TRBD2 (6 bases). The CDR3 contains 15 residues. From germline, CDR1 is SGDLS and CDR2 YYNGEE. The ends were cut back, 2 bases at V and 0 bases at J, with 8 bases in the middle.

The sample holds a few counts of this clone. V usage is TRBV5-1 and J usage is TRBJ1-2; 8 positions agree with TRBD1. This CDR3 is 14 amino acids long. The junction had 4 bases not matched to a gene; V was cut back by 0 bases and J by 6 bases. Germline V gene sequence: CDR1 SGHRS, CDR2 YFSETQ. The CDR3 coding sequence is TGCGCCAGCAGCTTGGCGGGACAGGATGATGGCTACACCTTC. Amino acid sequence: CASSLAGQDDGYTF.

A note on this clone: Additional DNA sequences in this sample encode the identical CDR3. CDR3 nucleotides: TGTGCCAGCAGCCTAGCAACAGGGGTCTCCTACGAGCAGTACTTC. It yields the protein CASSLATGVSYEQYF. The chain couples TRBV4-2 to TRBJ2-7, with 7 bases that match TRBD1. The CDR3 runs to 15 residues. Germline V gene data show CDR1 as LGHNA and CDR2 as YNFKEQ. V lost 4 bases and J lost 0; bases outside the gene matches: 6.

The CDR3 sequence: CASSPGAADSYEQYF. The DNA for the CDR3 is TGTGCCAGCAGTCCGGGGGCAGCGGACTCCTACGAGCAGTACTTC. The chain has TRBV6-1 and TRBJ2-7, with D perhaps TRBD1 or TRBD2 (6 bases each). CDR3 length: 15 residues. Germline loops: CDR1 MNHNS, CDR2 SASEGT. Trimming removed 5 bases at V and 0 bases at J, with 14 bases between.